This entry concerns a single TCR beta chain. Its target antigen remains unknown. From each donor, an approximately 2.3 ml peripheral blood sample was drawn into PAXgene tubes and stored at -80 degrees C. Without T cell sorting, total RNA was isolated from whole blood using the PAXgene blood miRNA kit on an automated QIAcube. Peripheral blood from monozygotic twin pairs concordant or discordant for inflammatory bowel disease was subjected to deep TCRalpha and TCRbeta repertoire profiling with unique molecular barcoding. For every twin pair, smoking habits were documented, and each individual was categorised as a current, former or never smoker. Counted from cysteine to phenylalanine, this CDR3 has 13 amino acids. No DNA accompanies this entry. CDR1 and CDR2 (MDHEN, SYDVKM) derive from the germline V gene. The entry originates in a study of monozygotic twins with inflammatory bowel disease (dated by TCRdb to between 2017 and 2020). As for the study more broadly: The full study comprised 28 monozygotic twin pairs: nine German pairs (four IBD-concordant, five IBD-discordant) and 19 IBD-discordant Danish pairs. The search for disease-associated traits relied mainly on comparing, within discordant pairs, IBD patients with their genetically identical healthy co-twins. Each individual had, on average, about 151 000 unique TCRalpha sequences and 181 000 unique TCRbeta sequences available for analysis.

The method behind the library was 5' RACE. Preparation of each TCR library used approximately 3.5 ug of total RNA. cDNA was synthesized with SMARTScribe reverse transcriptase in eight separate reactions per sample. During cDNA synthesis, template switching was used to introduce unique molecular identifiers that contained a 6-nucleotide sample barcode. Amplification of TCRalpha and TCRbeta cDNA involved two nested PCRs of roughly 16 and 10 cycles, and each PCR was followed by bead purification. Before amplification, cDNA was treated with uracil DNA-glycosylase and purified using the QIAquick PCR purification kit. The second PCR was the step at which Illumina TruSeq-compatible adapters and sample-specific barcodes were added. Library quality and concentration were checked on TapeStation and Qubit, and libraries were pooled at roughly 5 ng each. Sequencing of the pooled libraries was done on an Illumina HiSeq2500 single-index Rapid Run using custom sequencing primers and 2 x 100 bp reads. On the study's bioinformatics: MiGEC version 1.2.6 was used for UMI-based consensus assembly, which corrected PCR and sequencing errors. V(D)J alignment, clonotype assembly and CDR3 extraction were performed with MiXCR version 2.1.1. To normalise gene usage, clonotype sharing and MAIT/NKT TCR abundance, the top 1000, 10 000 and 20 000 clonotypes in each sample were analysed. After downsampling to 27 000 UMIs, diversity was calculated as the inverse Simpson index using the vegan R package. Paired Mann-Whitney U tests on discordant twin pairs were used, with Benjamini-Hochberg multiple-testing correction. After the reads were reprocessed by TCRdb, one entry was made per CDR3 protein sequence, with no DNA. It is TCRdb's table, rather than the study itself, that gives the V and J calls and clone size. This sample's table contains 110,000 or so distinct CDR3 sequences. The ten largest account for roughly 12% of the sample.

What the research found in general, with its limitations: The analysis was unable to tell apart different T cell subtypes. The results gave no support for a single strong signal or clonotype linked to IBD. Repertoire similarity did not differ between concordant and discordant twins, which could be due to limited statistical power. Compared with healthy twins, IBD patients shared fewer clonotypes with other individuals, and the difference was most pronounced in patients with signs of disease activity. TCRbeta repertoire diversity, by inverse Simpson index, was decreased in IBD patients compared with their healthy co-twins. Because patients were on differing immunosuppressive treatments, the repertoires may have picked up extra background noise and inter-individual variability.

Sequencing used blood. The clonotype originates from a human donor with ulcerative colitis or Crohn's disease, or a healthy co-twin of an affected twin (not recorded which). The chain couples TRBV28 to TRBJ2-5. The CDR3 in this case is CASSEGVEETQYF.